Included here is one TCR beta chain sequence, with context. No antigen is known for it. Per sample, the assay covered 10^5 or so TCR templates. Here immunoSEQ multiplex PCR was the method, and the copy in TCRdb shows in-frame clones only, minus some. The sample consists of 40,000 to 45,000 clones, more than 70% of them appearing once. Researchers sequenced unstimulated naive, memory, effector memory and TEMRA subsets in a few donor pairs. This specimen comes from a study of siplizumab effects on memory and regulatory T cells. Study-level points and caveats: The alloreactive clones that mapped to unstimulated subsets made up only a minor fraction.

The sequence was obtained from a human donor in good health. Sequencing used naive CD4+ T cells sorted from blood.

DNA of the CDR3: TGTGCCAGCAGTGGGCAGGGCGGCGGGGAGCTGTTTTTT. This translates into CASSGQGGGELFF. This chain links TRBV2 with TRBJ2-2, with D tentatively TRBD1 (5 bases). Germline lookup yields CDR1 SNHLY and CDR2 FYNNEI. The CDR3 covers 13 residues. Trimming left V 4 bases short and J 7 bases short, with 10 bases between. Variable domain in full (rest from reference TRBV2 and TRBJ2-2): EPEVTQTPSHQVTQMGQEVILRCVPISNHLYFYWYRQILGQKVEFLVSFYNNEISEKSEIFDDQFSVERPDGSNFTLKIRSTKLEDSAMYFCASSGQGGGELFFGEGSRLTVL.